This T cell receptor beta chain was identified in a study of cytomegalovirus exposure and HLA in healthy donors (dated by TCRdb to 2016 to 2017). For context, the study as a whole: An earlier analysis of some 500 of the donors reported roughly 300 Gb of sequence data and 100 million to 130 million unique TCR beta sequences from 190 million or so T cells. To predict cytomegalovirus infection status, the study combined high-throughput TCR immunosequencing, statistical association of individual TCRs with disease status, and machine learning. Donor age, sex, ethnicity and CMV serostatus were collected together with the repertoire data. A few DR-DQ haplotypes were treated as single units for association and clustering because of strong linkage in the cohort. A separate validation cohort of approximately 120 different subjects was used in addition to the approximately 700-subject first cohort. About 310 gigabases of sequencing data and approximately 84 million unique TCR sequences were included in an early release covering about 600 HLA-typed donors. To study patterns of TCR occurrence, a later analysis re-analyzed previously published TCR beta repertoires from hundreds of donors and added high-resolution HLA genotyping. To decide whether each TCR beta V gene segment behaved as functional or pseudogenic, an earlier analysis of approximately 620 of the donors relied on high-throughput TCR beta sequencing. Every repertoire in the discovery cohort had been generated on one and the same sequencing platform. The study used immunosequencing to profile the T cell repertoires of several hundred subjects and linked those repertoires to cytomegalovirus serostatus. Genome-wide SNP genotypes for about three fifths of the roughly 670 donors were used in a later genetic analysis, which treated that subset as a discovery cohort. HLA typing included class I and class II loci at four-digit resolution. Among the roughly 410 genotyped donors, around 81% belonged to the genetic ancestry cluster associated with self-reported Caucasian donors. The study aimed to test whether signatures of past pathogen exposure could be identified by cataloging public T cell receptors. On average, over 200,000 unique TCR beta nucleotide sequences were sequenced per donor among fewer than 500 genotyped donors of the cohort, with about 19% of those sequences being non-productive. Rather than using new phenotypic data, the later analysis identified candidate immune exposures from TCR beta sequences and from how often those sequences occurred across donors. The number of typed donors differed by locus: roughly 629-640 for A, B, C, DRB1 and DQB1; some 540 for DQA1; 606 for DPA1; and 400 to 480 for DPB1. The paper's findings and limits, for the study overall: HLA typing was unavailable for some donors at each locus, so association tests used only the typed subset. A cluster of highly shared sequence variants was judged likely to be a technical artifact of the sequencing pipeline. Specific HLA alleles were associated with 16,951 TCR beta sequences at a false discovery rate of 0.05 in a later analysis. According to a later analysis, parvovirus B19, influenza, CMV and Epstein-Barr virus appeared linked to several top co-occurrence clusters. Correlated functional status among segregating V segments might be attributable to linkage disequilibrium, but an unknown experimental factor could not be ruled out. A later analysis found that most CMV-associated TCR beta chains appeared HLA-restricted, with HLA associations seemingly driven largely by CMV exposure. The earlier analysis of about 600 of the donors excluded roughly 17 rarely observed V segments, including chromosome 9 orphons, because counts were too low. V-gene and J-gene trimming of TCR beta chains was associated with a missense DCLRE1C variant in a later genetic analysis, and the association was replicated in an independent cohort. Roughly uniform sequencing depth across donors was assumed in presence/absence analyses, although this assumption may not hold. The 87-base-pair reads could not distinguish some IMGT-functional V segments, including TRBV6-2 and TRBV6-3, so those segments were excluded. In a later analysis, HLA-associated TCR beta chains showed more clonal expansion and lower generation probabilities than non-associated chains that were equally common. Broadly in line with IMGT annotations, most TCR beta V segments showed up in productive rearrangements about 90% or about 30% of the time in an earlier analysis of a few hundred of the donors. It was suggested by the authors that the approach could potentially be generalized to other disease states and immunological phenotypes. A later analysis found that TCR association rates varied across HLA loci, with DRB1 alleles showing the most associated TCRs and HLA-C alleles the fewest. A total of about 150 TCR beta chains were listed by the study as associated with cytomegalovirus. In this cohort, only TCR beta chains were sequenced, and detectable features were limited by the absence of alpha or paired-chain data. In vitro tests confirmed that a few of the cytomegalovirus-associated TCR beta chains recognize cytomegalovirus antigens. Strong co-occurrence of HLA alleles, especially DR and DQ, made assigning TCR associations to individual alleles difficult. A later genetic analysis reported fewer N-insertions in productive TCRs among donors in an Asian-associated ancestry cluster than the roughly 620-donor mean. Across donors, most TCR sequences were observed very rarely, whereas some public TCRs were present in many individuals. CMV serostatus was the only immune exposure information available for the cohort. Cytomegalovirus status was reported to be diagnosed by the classifier with high specificity and sensitivity in both the original and validation cohorts. A further reported finding was that TCR beta sequences accurately predicted the HLA-A and HLA-B alleles for most subjects in the first cohort.

Sequences SGDLS (CDR1) and YYNGEE (CDR2) are obtained from the germline V gene. There are 14 amino acids in the CDR3, from cysteine to phenylalanine inclusive. Just CDR3 DNA is preserved here, 42 bases in frame from base 1. This clone was seen a single time. Its specific antigen is unknown. A read error may account for a junction end that differs from germline. The cohort was made up of 666 healthy bone marrow donors. At the time of sampling, all cohort members were nominally healthy, though unrecorded immune exposures were likely present. The donor was CMV seronegative and belonged to the group of 380 or so seronegative cohort members. A peripheral blood sample was collected from each donor, and TCR beta sequencing was performed on peripheral blood mononuclear cells. Genomic DNA extraction from the blood cell samples was performed with the Qiagen DNeasy Blood Extraction Kit. Library preparation employed the immunoSEQ multiplex PCR assay. For the multiplex PCR, a mixture combining 60 forward primers for TCR Vbeta segments and 13 reverse primers for TCR Jbeta segments was used. Amplification of the CDR3 region of rearranged TCR beta genes was performed with a multiplex PCR assay on genomic DNA. The Illumina HiSeq System was used to sequence the amplified TCR beta libraries as 87-base-pair reads. The authors' pipeline ran thus. Across the 500 to 750 repertoires, a later analysis counted approximately 75 million unique TCR beta chains, some 11 million of which were shared by at least two donors. Raw reads were error-corrected and collapsed into unique sequences with a nearest-neighbor algorithm that merged closely related sequences to remove PCR and sequencing errors. V, D and J gene segments were assigned by aligning CDR3 sequences to IMGT reference sequences. For a sequence to be retained, at least a six-nucleotide match to both a V gene segment and a J gene segment was required. Rearrangements were called productive when the CDR3 lacked stop codons and stayed in frame with V and J; all others were non-productive. CDR3 was defined by IMGT convention, running from the second conserved V-encoded cysteine to the conserved J-encoded phenylalanine. The earlier analysis of some 600 of the donors excluded sequences that lacked an unambiguous match to a single V gene segment. An earlier analysis of several hundred of the donors called V segments functional above 56.7% productive rearrangements and segregating when the between-donor standard deviation exceeded 5%. A statistical classification framework was built for diagnosing cytomegalovirus status from the catalog of TCR beta chain sequences. A later analysis assigned V and J genes by comparing TCR nucleotide sequences with IMGT/GENE-DB human TR gene sequences. Using the TCRdist pipeline, a later analysis assigned CDR3 sequences along with most-parsimonious VDJ recombination scenarios. In a later analysis, each TCR beta chain was defined by its CDR3 amino acid sequence together with its V-gene family, and reads lacking a unique V-gene family were excluded. A later analysis removed 592 highly shared, low-generation-probability nucleotide sequences to deal with suspected cross-contamination and a sequencing artifact. A later analysis calculated a clonal expansion index for each public chain from normalized within-repertoire ranks of inferred template counts. A later analysis computed generation probabilities with a VDJ recombination model fitted to out-of-frame rearrangements, and checked the results against IGoR. In a later analysis, hypergeometric tests were used to score TCR-TCR, TCR-HLA and TCR-CMV co-occurrence, with a repertoire-size bias correction applied to TCR pairs. A later analysis estimated false discovery rates by permuting HLA or CMV assignments 20 times. A later analysis grouped co-occurring TCRs with DBSCAN, adding TCRdist sequence similarity when clustering within HLA-allele-positive subsets. Repertoires with fewer than 30,000 or more than 120,000 public chains were left out of co-occurrence clustering, as were a handful of repertoires with anomalous nucleotide sharing. TCRdb provides this immuneACCESS table in a form limited to in-frame rearrangements. Some clones are lacking; in checked studies, under half of them reflect an unresolved V gene, and why the rest are absent is not known. From that table come the V and J calls and clone size; the DNA was used to work out D and trimming. The sample includes around 65,000 clones, with approximately 83% observed a single time. Roughly 10% of the sample is held by the ten biggest clonotypes.

The chain is made from TRBV9 and TRBJ1-3; the D gene is perhaps TRBD1, on 6 matching bases. Sequencing was carried out using PBMCs. The TCR comes from a female donor in good health and CMV-seronegative. The sequence in DNA is TGTGCCAGCAGCGCTGGGACATGGGGAAACATCATATATTTT. Protein translation: CASSAGTWGNIIYF.